These T cell receptor beta chains were read from a single sample in a study of shared clonotypes between healthy human individuals. The table came from immunoSEQ multiplex PCR; TCRdb's copy has only in-frame clones and leaves some out. The sample includes some 500,000 clones, about 95% of them seen just once. The sample comprised naive CD4+ T cells sorted from blood. These receptors all come from a woman aged 25 to 39 in good health. Each CDR3 is given with its conserved first and last residue. Fields, in order: V gene, clone size, D gene, J gene, CDR3 DNA, CDR3 protein. D genes are given only for firm matches. Part of the rows lack a size; the others show once, few, many or a class for expanded clones.

>TRBV25-1|NA|TRBD1|TRBJ2-1
TGTGCCAGCAGGGCACAGGGGGCATCCTACAATGAGCAGTTCTTC
CASRAQGASYNEQFF
>TRBV19|NA|NA|TRBJ2-3
TGTGCCAGTAGTCTTCAGTGGCAGGGGATCGCAGATACGCAGTATTTT
CASSLQWQGIADTQYF
>TRBV7-8|NA|TRBD1|TRBJ1-4
TGTGCCAGCAGCTCCGACAGGGGAGGTGAAAAACTGTTTTTT
CASSSDRGGEKLFF
>TRBV19|NA|NA|TRBJ1-5
TGTGCCAGTAGTATATCCTATACAGTCTTAACGGGGGATCAGCCCCAGCATTTT
CASSISYTVLTGDQPQHF
>TRBV28|NA|TRBD2|TRBJ2-5
TGTGCCAGCAGTTTCCTAACCGGGACTAGCGGTAAAGAGACCCAGTACTTC
CASSFLTGTSGKETQYF
>TRBV28|NA|NA|TRBJ2-5
TGTGCCAGCAGTTTGGGTCGGTGGACAGGGAGGGTGGGAGAGACCCAGTACTTC
CASSLGRWTGRVGETQYF
>TRBV28|NA|TRBD1|TRBJ1-6
TGTGCCAGCAGTCCACGGACAGGGGCGTTCCTCCACTTT
CASSPRTGAFLHF
>TRBV6-6|NA|NA|TRBJ1-4
TGTGCCAGCAGTTACTCGACAACAACTAATGAAAAACTGTTTTTT
CASSYSTTTNEKLFF
>TRBV27|NA|NA|TRBJ1-1
TGTGCCAGCACCATCCGGGCAGGGCGGTGGAACACTGAAGCTTTCTTT
CASTIRAGRWNTEAFF
>TRBV9|NA|TRBD1|TRBJ1-2
TGTGCCAGCAGATCCCAGATACAGGGGGCAGAAGGCTACACCTTC
CASRSQIQGAEGYTF
>TRBV6-6|NA|TRBD2|TRBJ2-7
TGTGCCAGCAGCTTCCTGGGGGGTAGCGGGAGCTACGAGCAGTACTTC
CASSFLGGSGSYEQYF
>TRBV20-1|NA|NA|TRBJ2-3
TGCAGTGCTAGAGAAAGAGATACGCAGTATTTT
CSARERDTQYF
>TRBV6-5|NA|NA|TRBJ1-1
TGTGCCAGCACTCTCGACAGCACCTACACTGAAGCTTTCTTT
CASTLDSTYTEAFF
>TRBV11-2|NA|NA|TRBJ2-7
TGTGCCAGCAGCTTAGATAGGACGAACTACGAGCAGTACTTC
CASSLDRTNYEQYF
>TRBV11-2|NA|TRBD1|TRBJ2-7
TGTGCCAGCAGCCCCCAGACAGGGTTGGGCGAACAGTACTTC
CASSPQTGLGEQYF
>TRBV19|NA|NA|TRBJ2-5
TGTGCCAGTAGTTCCCCGACCGTCCAAGAGACCCAGTACTTC
CASSSPTVQETQYF
>TRBV29-1|once|TRBD1|TRBJ1-1
TGCAGCGTTGCGACAGGGGAGGCGACTGAAGCTTTCTTT
CSVATGEATEAFF
>TRBV9|NA|NA|TRBJ2-1
TGTGCCAGCAGCGCCCGGGACCCCCTGAATGAGCAGTTCTTC
CASSARDPLNEQFF
>TRBV19|NA|TRBD1|TRBJ1-4
TGTGCCAGTAGCTCCACAGGGGCAACTAATGAAAAACTGTTTTTT
CASSSTGATNEKLFF
>TRBV28|NA|TRBD1|TRBJ2-7
TGTGCCAGCAGTCCTCGGACAGGATGGGCCTACGAGCAGTACTTC
CASSPRTGWAYEQYF
>TRBV5-1|NA|TRBD2|TRBJ2-7
TGCGCCAGCAGCTTGGTTTGGACTAGCGGGAGGCCTAAAACCTACGAGCAGTACTTC
CASSLVWTSGRPKTYEQYF
>TRBV4-1|NA|NA|TRBJ2-7
TGCGCCAGCAGCCAAGATGGACGGAACTCCTACGAGCAGTACTTC
CASSQDGRNSYEQYF
>TRBV18|NA|NA|TRBJ2-7
TGTGCCAGCTCACCATCCACCGAGCAGTACTTC
CASSPSTEQYF
>TRBV5-1|NA|TRBD2|TRBJ2-5
TGCGCCAGCAGCTTGACTAGCGGGAGCGGGGAGACCCAGTACTTC
CASSLTSGSGETQYF
>TRBV27|NA|NA|TRBJ2-7
TGTGCCAGCGGCGTTTGGCGAGGGCCCACCTACGAGCAGTACTTC
CASGVWRGPTYEQYF
>TRBV18|once|NA|TRBJ1-4
TGTGCCAGCTCACCACCGTTGGGTAATAATGAAAAACTGTTTTTT
CASSPPLGNNEKLFF
>TRBV4-2|NA|NA|TRBJ2-5
TGTGCCAGCAGCCCGGAAACTAGGCAAGAGACCCAGTACTTC
CASSPETRQETQYF
>TRBV28|NA|NA|TRBJ2-1
TGTGCCAGCCGTGTAGGTGGGAGTCGGACCTACAATGAGCAGTTCTTC
CASRVGGSRTYNEQFF
>TRBV5-1|NA|TRBD1|TRBJ2-2
TGCGCCAGCAGCCCCCAGGGGGCAGGTCAAACCGGGGAGCTGTTTTTT
CASSPQGAGQTGELFF
>TRBV25-1|NA|NA|TRBJ1-3
TGTGCCAGCAGTGACCCTAGGAGTGGAAACACCATATATTTT
CASSDPRSGNTIYF
>TRBV5-4|NA|TRBD2|TRBJ2-7
TGTGCATATAGCGGGAGTCGGCCCTACGAGCAGTACTTC
CAYSGSRPYEQYF
>TRBV27|NA|NA|TRBJ2-5
TGTGCCAGCAGTCCGGGACACCAAAGCGCTACTCAAGAGACCCAGTACTTC
CASSPGHQSATQETQYF
>TRBV6-5|NA|NA|TRBJ2-7
TGTGCCAGCAGAGGAACAGCGGGCTACGAGCAGTACTTC
CASRGTAGYEQYF
>TRBV29-1|NA|TRBD1|TRBJ1-1
TGCAGCGTTCCCGGAGGCAGGGGGATCCCTGAAGCTTTCTTT
CSVPGGRGIPEAFF
>TRBV7-2|NA|NA|TRBJ2-7
TGTGCCAGCAGCTTAACAGGGTACGAGCAGTACTTC
CASSLTGYEQYF
>TRBV6-1|NA|NA|TRBJ1-3
TGTGCCAGCAAGGTTGTGACAGCAGGAAACACCATATATTTT
CASKVVTAGNTIYF
>TRBV11-2|NA|NA|TRBJ2-2
TGTGCCAGCAGCTTAGTAGGCACCGGGGAGCTGTTTTTT
CASSLVGTGELFF
>TRBV6-1|NA|NA|TRBJ1-4
TGTGCCAGCAGTGGGGGTGTCGGTGTCGAAAAACTGTTTTTT
CASSGGVGVEKLFF
>TRBV6-5|NA|TRBD1|TRBJ1-3
TGTGCCAGCAGTTACGACAGGGCTGGAAACACCATATATTTT
CASSYDRAGNTIYF
>TRBV9|once|NA|TRBJ2-1
TGTGCCAGCAGCGTAGCTGGGCGGAACAATGAGCAGTTCTTC
CASSVAGRNNEQFF
>TRBV28|NA|NA|TRBJ2-2
TGTGCCAGCAGTTTAGGGAGGTTAACCGGGGAGCTGTTTTTT
CASSLGRLTGELFF
>TRBV6-6|NA|NA|TRBJ1-2
TGTGCCAGCAAAACTACCGGGGGGGTCGACTATGGCTACACCTTC
CASKTTGGVDYGYTF
>TRBV27|NA|NA|TRBJ1-4
TGTGCCAGCAAAATACAGGGAGATAATGAAAAACTGTTTTTT
CASKIQGDNEKLFF
>TRBV10-3|NA|NA|TRBJ2-4
TGTGCCATCAGTGAGTCGATAGGCCAAGGGGAAAAAGCCAAAAACATTCAGTACTTC
CAISESIGQGEKAKNIQYF
>TRBV14|NA|NA|TRBJ2-1
TGTGCCAGCAGCCAGAGTCGGGGCGCGCAGTTCTTC
CASSQSRGAQFF
>TRBV2|NA|NA|TRBJ2-1
TGTGCCAGCAGTGTGCGAGAGGGGAGTGAGAATGAGCAGTTCTTC
CASSVREGSENEQFF
>TRBV23-1|NA|TRBD2|TRBJ2-1
TGCGCCAGCGGCTCTCTAGCGGGTAAATACAATGAGCAGTTCTTC
CASGSLAGKYNEQFF
>TRBV4-1|NA|NA|TRBJ1-4
TGCGCCAGCAGCCAAGATGGGGGACCTAATGAAAAACTGTTTTTT
CASSQDGGPNEKLFF
>TRBV29-1|NA|NA|TRBJ1-2
TGCAGCGTTGAAGTTAGGACACCGAGGGGGGGATTAATTAACACCTTC
CSVEVRTPRGGLINTF
>TRBV18|NA|NA|TRBJ2-7
TGTGCCAGCTCACCGAGTTCAGACGGCTACGAGCAGTACTTC
CASSPSSDGYEQYF
>TRBV5-1|NA|NA|TRBJ2-5
TGCGCCAGCACCCCACGGGGGCTCCAAGAGACCCAGTACTTC
CASTPRGLQETQYF
>TRBV10-2|NA|NA|TRBJ2-7
TGCGCCAGCAGTGAGCCGACAGGCCTTGGTGAGCAGTACTTC
CASSEPTGLGEQYF
>TRBV18|NA|NA|TRBJ1-1
TGTGCCAGCTCGAGGGGTCGGGCTTTCTTT
CASSRGRAFF
>TRBV7-9|NA|NA|TRBJ2-7
TGTGCCAGCAGCTTGGGACGGAACTACGAGCAGTACTTC
CASSLGRNYEQYF
>TRBV30|NA|NA|TRBJ1-1
TGTGCCTGGAAAGGGTACACTGAAGCTTTCTTT
CAWKGYTEAFF